The 19 T cell receptor beta chains presented below share a single source sample, sequenced in a study of blood T cell repertoires in COVID-19. This table comes from immunoSEQ multiplex PCR, and its TCRdb copy is limited to in-frame clones, with some not included. The sample has over 85,000 clones; nearly 90% are singletons. The sample comprised peripheral blood. Every receptor here comes from a human donor in a cohort sampled during active COVID-19.

J is TRBJ1-2 and V is TRBV24-1; D gene ambiguous. Germline V gene sequence: CDR1 KGHDR, CDR2 SFDVKD. The CDR3 consists of 13 residues. The ends were cut back, 5 bases at V and 1 base at J, with 7 bases in the middle. The CDR3 bases are TGTGCCACCAGTGCTCGACTTAACTATGGCTACACCTTC. It yields the protein CATSARLNYGYTF.

This clone showed up just once. V usage is TRBV9 and J usage is TRBJ2-3; tentatively, D is TRBD2 (6 bases). Germline CDR1 SGDLS, CDR2 YYNGEE. The CDR3 runs to 11 residues. Deletions cut 5 bases from V and 6 bases from J, with 7 bases between. The DNA of the CDR3 is TGTGCCAGCAGTGGGGGGGATACGCAGTATTTT. It translates to CASSGGDTQYF. The complete variable domain, with remaining parts taken from reference TRBV9 and TRBJ2-3, reads DSGVTQTPKHLITATGQRVTLRCSPRSGDLSVYWYQQSLDQGLQFLIQYYNGEERAKGNILERFSAQQFPDLHSELNLSSLELGDSALYFCASSGGDTQYFGPGTRLTVL.

This clone was found once. The chain has TRBV7-3 and TRBJ1-1, with TRBD1 as a possible D gene (5 bases). The ends were cut back, 4 bases at V and 5 bases at J, with 11 bases in the middle. The CDR3 covers 13 residues. Germline values: CDR1 SGHTA, CDR2 FQGTGA. CDR3 region: CASSSLGGTEAFF. CDR3 nucleotides: TGTGCCAGCAGCTCCTTGGGGGGAACTGAAGCTTTCTTT.

Points on this clone: One junction end does not reproduce the germline sequence, and a read error may be involved. The CDR3 reads CASSPVGTSGRLGSF. CDR3 coding DNA: TGTGCCAGCAGCCCGGTGGGGACTAGCGGGAGACTAGGTAGTTTT. The chain links TRBV7-3 to TRBJ2-3, with TRBD2 matching 14 bases. Germline CDR1 and CDR2: SGHTA and FQGTGA. The CDR3 contains 15 residues.

The V call is TRBV19, the J call TRBJ1-5; D perhaps matches TRBD1 (6 bases). The V end was cut by 6 bases, the J end by 4 bases, with 19 bases between. The germline CDR1 and CDR2 sequences are LNHDA and SQIVND (reference sequence). There are 16 residues in the CDR3. The CDR3 sequence: CASSGSGARGNQPQHF. For the CDR3, the DNA is TGTGCCAGTAGCGGATCAGGGGCCCGAGGGAATCAGCCCCAGCATTTT. Supplemented by reference TRBV19 and TRBJ1-5, the full variable domain reads DGGITQSPKYLFRKEGQNVTLSCEQNLNHDAMYWYRQDPGQGLRLIYYSQIVNDFQKGDIAEGYSVSREKKESFPLTVTSAQKNPTAFYLCASSGSGARGNQPQHFGDGTRLSIL.

The rearrangement links TRBV10-3 to TRBJ1-6, with D unclear. CDR3 length equals 14 residues. V lost 4 bases to trimming and J lost 10 bases, with 14 bases between them. Per germline, CDR1 ENHRY and CDR2 SYGVKD. The CDR3 reads CAISGQTNGSPLHF. Written as DNA, the CDR3 is TGTGCCATCAGTGGTCAGACTAATGGATCACCCCTCCACTTT.

V is TRBV7-2 and J is TRBJ2-5; D perhaps matches TRBD2 (5 bases). The CDR3 runs 15 residues. V was clipped by 2 bases and J by 4 bases, with 14 bases between them. Germline CDR1 SGHTA, CDR2 FQGNSA. CDR3 protein: CASSLRQGEGETQYF. In nucleotides, the CDR3 is TGTGCCAGCAGCTTAAGGCAAGGAGAGGGAGAGACCCAGTACTTC.

This chain joins TRBV6-6 and TRBJ2-2; D is possibly TRBD1 (5 bases). There are 14 residues in the CDR3. Germline V gene lookup returns CDR1 MNHNY and CDR2 SVGAGI (reference sequence). The germline V and J ends were trimmed by 0 bases and 9 bases, with 11 bases remaining between them. DNA of the CDR3: TGTGCCAGCAGTTACTCAGCAGGGCATCGGGAGCTGTTTTTT. It codes for CASSYSAGHRELFF.

The chain employs TRBV2 and TRBJ1-2; D is perhaps TRBD1 (5 bases). Trimming pared 8 bases from V and 3 bases from J, leaving 16 bases between. Germline lookup yields CDR1 SNHLY and CDR2 FYNNEI. The length of the CDR3 is 14 residues. The CDR3 sequence is CASYGSGLDYGYTF. The DNA for the CDR3 is TGTGCCAGCTACGGGTCAGGGCTCGACTATGGCTACACCTTC.

The chain couples TRBV3-1 (or the pseudogene TRBV3-2) to TRBJ2-7, with D tentatively TRBD2 (6 bases). This CDR3 comprises 15 residues. V was trimmed by 4 bases and J by 5 bases, leaving 18 bases between them. Germline V gives CDR1 LGHDT, CDR2 YNNKEL (reference sequence). CDR3 amino acids: CASSPFGGERDEQYF. CDR3 bases: TGTGCCAGCAGCCCCTTCGGGGGAGAAAGGGACGAGCAGTACTTC.

This chain uses TRBV18 with TRBJ1-1, with a tentative D call TRBD1 (5 bases). This CDR3 region has 13 residues. Germline V CDR1 and CDR2: KGHSH, LQKENI. V was shortened by 3 bases and J by 6 bases, with 11 bases between the two germline ends. The CDR3 region has the DNA TGTGCCAGCTCACCCCAGGCAGGGTCTGAAGCTTTCTTT. Amino acids: CASSPQAGSEAFF.

The rearrangement links TRBV7-9 to TRBJ1-1; TRBD1 might be the D (5 bases). Germline V gene data show CDR1 as SEHNR and CDR2 as FQNEAQ (reference sequence). The CDR3 loop spans 13 amino acids. V shed 6 bases and J shed 4 bases, with 12 bases lying between them. CDR3 sequence: CASSRQPRTEAFF. In DNA form, the CDR3 reads TGTGCCAGCAGTAGACAGCCGCGCACTGAAGCTTTCTTT.

The chain employs TRBV5-5 and TRBJ1-1; 10 nucleotides match TRBD1. Unmatched junction bases numbered 2, after V lost 2 bases and J lost 4 bases. Per the germline V gene, CDR1 is SGHKS and CDR2 is YYEKEE (reference sequence). The CDR3 consists of 14 residues. DNA of the CDR3: TGTGCCAGCAGCTTATGGACAGGGGGCACTGAAGCTTTCTTT. Translated: CASSLWTGGTEAFF. Variable domain in full (rest from reference TRBV5-5 and TRBJ1-1): DAGVTQSPTHLIKTRGQQVTLRCSPISGHKSVSWYQQVLGQGPQFIFQYYEKEERGRGNFPDRFSARQFPNYSSELNVNALLLGDSALYLCASSLWTGGTEAFFGQGTRLTVV.

The chain carries TRBV5-5 and TRBJ2-7; 10 bases match TRBD1. Germline assignment: CDR1 SGHKS and CDR2 YYEKEE (reference sequence). This CDR3 has 15 amino acids. V was pared by 2 bases and J by 3 bases, with 5 bases of the junction left unmatched. CDR3 sequence reads: CASSLRTGGLYEQYF. CDR3 nucleotide sequence: TGTGCCAGCAGCTTACGGACAGGGGGACTCTACGAGCAGTACTTC.

The chain couples TRBV2 to TRBJ2-3; 10 nucleotides agree with TRBD2. Germline loops: CDR1 SNHLY, CDR2 FYNNEI. V lost 6 bases and J lost 3; bases outside the gene matches: 3. This CDR3 spans 14 amino acids. CDR3 sequence (DNA): TGTGCCAGCAGGGAGCGGGGGGGGACAGATACGCAGTATTTT. Protein product: CASRERGGTDTQYF.

The chain employs TRBV9 and TRBJ2-4; D remains unclear. CDR1 and CDR2 (germline): SGDLS, YYNGEE. This CDR3 is built from 15 residues. V lost 0 bases to trimming and J lost 0 bases, with 7 bases between them. In DNA, the CDR3 is TGTGCCAGCAGCGTAGGAGGAATAGCCAAAAACATTCAGTACTTC. Residues: CASSVGGIAKNIQYF.

This chain links TRBV15 with TRBJ2-6, with D possibly TRBD1 on 5 matching bases. The CDR3 is 16 amino acids. Germline CDR1 reads LNHNV; CDR2 reads YYDKDF (reference sequence). The germline V and J ends were trimmed by 7 bases and 0 bases, with 13 bases remaining between them. The DNA of the CDR3 is TGTGCCACCACACCAGGGTGGAGCTCTGGGGCCAACGTCCTGACTTTC. The encoded protein is CATTPGWSSGANVLTF.

The chain combines TRBV6-1 with TRBJ2-5; D unresolved. CDR3 size: 14 residues. The germline V and J ends were trimmed by 2 bases and 5 bases, with 12 bases remaining between them. Germline-derived CDR1 and CDR2 are MNHNS and SASEGT. CDR3 in amino acids: CASSELAEAETQYF. The CDR3 DNA reads as TGTGCCAGCAGTGAATTGGCAGAGGCGGAGACCCAGTACTTC.

The rearrangement uses TRBV29-1 and TRBJ2-5, with D perhaps TRBD2 (6 bases). V lost 5 bases, J lost 3 bases, and 13 bases lay in between. The CDR3 covers 13 residues. CDR1 is SQVTM and CDR2 is ANQGSEA in the germline V gene. CDR3 region: CSVSVGLKETQYF. The DNA of the CDR3 is TGCAGCGTTAGCGTCGGACTAAAAGAGACCCAGTACTTC.